The T cell receptor (beta chain) described here comes from a study of shared clonotypes between healthy human individuals. The naive CD8 subset, CD45RO-negative cells positively selected for CCR7, excluded terminally differentiated effector memory CD45RA+ cells. Investigators spread the genomic DNA of each subset evenly over several immunoSEQ plates. Repertoires were generated with immunoSEQ multiplex PCR, while TCRdb's copy carries only in-frame clones and drops some. The table records approximately 2,000,000 clones, about 94% of them present only once. The sequenced sample consisted of naive CD8+ T cells from PBMCs. This receptor was taken from a man between 18 and 35 years old in good health. Some clones in this sample may be carry-over from other donors' samples.

CDR3 nucleotides: TGTGCCAGCAGTTTAGGGCAGGGGATCCCCGAAGCTTTCTTT. This codes for CASSLGQGIPEAFF. The chain carries TRBV27 and TRBJ1-1, with D perhaps TRBD1 (6 bases). V gave up 2 bases and J gave up 8 bases, with 15 bases separating them. CDR1 and CDR2 (germline): MNHEY, SMNVEV (reference sequence). The CDR3 length is 14 residues.